This TCR beta chain came from a study of cytotoxic CD8 clonotypes in ibrutinib-treated CLL. Overall study: Once patients had received a median approximately eleven months of treatment, range 6 to 36, response samples were obtained. Study-wide results and limits: Public clonotypes were uncommon and contracted or stayed stable on treatment.

As concerns this clone: Its antigen remains unidentified.

Profiled with immunoSEQ multiplex PCR; TCRdb holds only in-frame clones, not every one. The table records approximately 170,000 clones, more than 70% of them present only once. The source was PBMCs, collected at disease progression, from a patient treated with ibrutinib. This receptor was taken from a human donor with chronic lymphocytic leukemia.

The CDR3 here is CASSPGLAGGPGGANVLTF. CDR3 coding DNA: TGCGCCAGCAGCCCGGGACTAGCGGGAGGGCCTGGCGGGGCCAACGTCCTGACTTTC. J is TRBJ2-6 and V is TRBV5-1; TRBD2 agrees at 16 bases. CDR1 SGHRS and CDR2 YFSETQ come from the germline V gene. V trimming: 4 bases; J trimming: 4 bases; junction bases outside the gene matches: 8. The CDR3 has 19 residues. The complete variable domain, with remaining parts taken from reference TRBV5-1 and TRBJ2-6, reads KAGVTQTPRYLIKTRGQQVTLSCSPISGHRSVSWYQQTPGQGLQFLFEYFSETQRNKGNFPGRFSGRQFSNSRSEMNVSTLELGDSALYLCASSPGLAGGPGGANVLTFGAGSRLTVL.